These 2 T cell receptor beta chains originate from one sample sequenced in a study of T cells in Graves' hyperthyroidism and ophthalmopathy. RNA transcripts provided the source from which TCR beta CDR3 regions were amplified. The HTBI primer set served for first-round RT-PCR of the TCR CDR3. TCRdb ran MiXCR on the multiplex PCR reads and lists one entry per CDR3 protein. The table shows 600,000 to 650,000 distinct CDR3 sequences, with 15% to 20% occurring only once. Sequenced: blood. The receptors stem from a woman aged 25 to 39 with Graves' hyperthyroidism.

The V call is TRBV12-5, the J call TRBJ2-1; TRBD2 agrees at 7 bases. This CDR3 has 14 amino acids. Germline V CDR1 and CDR2: LGHNT, FRNRAP. J was trimmed by 8 bases and V by 8 bases; bases with no gene match: 12. CDR3 DNA sequence: TGTGCTAGTACGGCGTGGGAGGGAGTCGATGAGCAGTTCTTC. Translation gives CASTAWEGVDEQFF.

This clonotype was seen repeatedly, ten times or more. The genes are TRBV28 and TRBJ2-3; TRBD2 matches at 12 bases. The V gene's germline CDR1 is MDHEN and CDR2 SYDVKM. With 1 base clipped from V and 1 base from J, the junction kept 6 bases outside the gene matches. The CDR3 is 18 amino acids. The CDR3, as DNA: TGTGCCAGCAGTTTATCACTAGCGGGAGGTCCCCGCACAGATACGCAGTATTTT. This gives the protein CASSLSLAGGPRTDTQYF. The full variable domain, rest sourced from reference TRBV28 and TRBJ2-3, is DVKVTQSSRYLVKRTGEKVFLECVQDMDHENMFWYRQDPGLGLRLIYFSYDVKMKEKGDIPEGYSVSREKKERFSLILESASTNQTSMYLCASSLSLAGGPRTDTQYFGPGTRLTVL.